The rows below give T cell receptor beta chains drawn from one sample of a study of blood T cell repertoires in COVID-19. Only in-frame clones appear in the TCRdb table, and some are missing; sequencing was by immunoSEQ multiplex PCR. Of about 190,000 clones listed, 78% are singletons. The source material was peripheral blood. The receptors come from a woman of 80 years or more with active or convalescent COVID-19. CDR3s include the opening cysteine and the closing phenylalanine or tryptophan. Each record gives: V gene, D gene, clone size, CDR3 length, J gene, CDR3 protein, CDR3 DNA. A D gene is named only where the DNA matches it firmly. Clone size is given for some rows only: seen once, a few or many times, or a class if the clone is expanded.

TRBV7-2	.	few	12	TRBJ1-2	CASSSGVYGYTF	TGTGCCAGCAGCTCAGGGGTCTATGGCTACACCTTC
TRBV19	.	.	13	TRBJ1-2	CASMMAQGYGYTF	TGTGCCAGTATGATGGCACAGGGATATGGCTACACCTTC
TRBV19	.	.	13	TRBJ1-1	CASSMSPGNEAFF	TGTGCCAGTAGTATGTCCCCCGGGAATGAAGCTTTCTTT
TRBV5-4	.	.	14	TRBJ2-5	CASSLREGWETQYF	TGTGCCAGCAGTTTGCGGGAAGGTTGGGAGACCCAGTACTTC
TRBV19	TRBD1	.	14	TRBJ1-6	CASSAGTDNSPLHF	TGTGCCAGTAGTGCCGGGACAGACAATTCACCCCTCCACTTT
TRBV9	.	.	15	TRBJ2-2	CASSQGAWNTGELFF	TGTGCCAGCAGCCAAGGGGCTTGGAACACCGGGGAGCTGTTTTTT
TRBV6-5	TRBD1	once	14	TRBJ1-1	CASSPLDRITEAFF	TGTGCCAGCAGTCCTTTGGACAGGATCACTGAAGCTTTCTTT
TRBV10-3	TRBD1	.	15	TRBJ1-2	CAISESGDRGSGYTF	TGTGCCATCAGTGAGTCGGGGGACAGGGGGAGCGGCTACACCTTC
TRBV5-5	.	.	14	TRBJ1-4	CASSSTFQGEKLFF	TGTGCCAGCAGCTCGACCTTCCAGGGAGAAAAACTGTTTTTT
TRBV7-3	.	.	13	TRBJ1-1	CASSLQGNTEAFF	TGTGCCAGCAGCTTACAGGGAAACACTGAAGCTTTCTTT
TRBV6-1	.	.	19	TRBJ2-3	CASSEARDPTLWAADTQYF	TGTGCCAGCAGTGAAGCGCGGGACCCGACATTGTGGGCGGCAGATACGCAGTATTTT
TRBV19	TRBD1	.	15	TRBJ1-1	CASSLPRQGGSEAFF	TGTGCCAGTAGTCTACCCCGACAGGGGGGGTCTGAAGCTTTCTTT
TRBV5-1	.	.	15	TRBJ2-2	CASSLALGDTGELFF	TGCGCCAGCAGCTTGGCTTTAGGGGATACCGGGGAGCTGTTTTTT
TRBV2	.	.	16	TRBJ2-1	CASSRSPEGSYNEQFF	TGTGCCAGCAGTCGTAGCCCTGAAGGATCCTACAATGAGCAGTTCTTC
TRBV15	.	.	14	TRBJ1-2	CATSTPGGRYGYTF	TGTGCCACCAGCACCCCGGGGGGCCGGTATGGCTACACCTTC